Listed below are T cell receptor beta chains from one sample, sequenced in a study of shared clonotypes between healthy human individuals. TCRdb's copy holds only in-frame clones and misses some; the assay was immunoSEQ multiplex PCR. The sample contains about 1 million clones, about three quarters of which appear only once. Sequenced material: memory CD4+ T cells sorted from blood. These receptors all stem from a man between 18 and 35 years old in good health. Both conserved end residues are part of each CDR3. Each record gives: clone size, J gene, D gene, V gene, CDR3 DNA, CDR3 protein. The D gene is left open where the match is weak. Rows give clone size only sometimes, using once, few, many, or a class for an expanded clone.

clone_size: -
j_call: TRBJ2-5
d_call: TRBD2
v_call: TRBV6-5
cdr3_nt: TGTGCCAGCAGTTGGGAGGGGCGTACAGAGACCCAGTACTTC
cdr3_aa: CASSWEGRTETQYF

clone_size: -
j_call: TRBJ2-7
d_call: TRBD2
v_call: TRBV18
cdr3_nt: TGTGCCAGCTCACCGTTAGCGGGAAGTGCCTACGAGCAGTACTTC
cdr3_aa: CASSPLAGSAYEQYF

clone_size: -
j_call: TRBJ2-3
d_call: TRBD2
v_call: TRBV4-1
cdr3_nt: TGCGCCAGCAGCAAGGAGCGGGGGGGCAAAAATACGCAGTATTTT
cdr3_aa: CASSKERGGKNTQYF

clone_size: -
j_call: TRBJ2-3
d_call: TRBD2
v_call: TRBV5-1
cdr3_nt: TGCGCCAGCAGCGGGACTAGCGGGGGAACAGATACGCAGTATTTT
cdr3_aa: CASSGTSGGTDTQYF

clone_size: few
j_call: TRBJ1-5
d_call: -
v_call: TRBV28
cdr3_nt: TGTGCCAGCAACCCGATCCTGGAGGATCAGCCCCAGCATTTT
cdr3_aa: CASNPILEDQPQHF

clone_size: -
j_call: TRBJ2-5
d_call: TRBD2
v_call: TRBV5-1
cdr3_nt: TGCGCCAGCAGCTTGGGGAGACTAGCGGGAGGAAACCGAGAGACCCAGTACTTC
cdr3_aa: CASSLGRLAGGNRETQYF

clone_size: -
j_call: TRBJ1-4
d_call: -
v_call: TRBV4-3
cdr3_nt: TGCGCCAGCAGCCAAGAAGGCAGCCCCCCTACTAAACTGTTTTTT
cdr3_aa: CASSQEGSPPTKLFF

clone_size: -
j_call: TRBJ2-7
d_call: -
v_call: TRBV5-4
cdr3_nt: TGTGCCAGCAGCCAGGGGGGGAACCCCTACGAGCAGTACTTC
cdr3_aa: CASSQGGNPYEQYF

clone_size: once
j_call: TRBJ2-1
d_call: TRBD1
v_call: TRBV7-9
cdr3_nt: TGTGCCAGCAGACACGATGGGGTGACAGGGTGGCTCGAGCAGTTCTTC
cdr3_aa: CASRHDGVTGWLEQFF

clone_size: few
j_call: TRBJ2-7
d_call: -
v_call: TRBV28
cdr3_nt: TGTGCCAGCAGCCGCATGGGGTCCTACGAGCAGTACTTC
cdr3_aa: CASSRMGSYEQYF

clone_size: -
j_call: TRBJ1-5
d_call: TRBD1
v_call: TRBV6-5
cdr3_nt: TGTGCCGGGGGGAGGGACAGCGGCCTCAATCAGCCCCAGCATTTT
cdr3_aa: CAGGRDSGLNQPQHF

clone_size: -
j_call: TRBJ1-2
d_call: -
v_call: TRBV10-3
cdr3_nt: TGTGCCATCAGTGAGGCCGCGTATGGCTACACCTTC
cdr3_aa: CAISEAAYGYTF

clone_size: -
j_call: TRBJ2-1
d_call: TRBD1
v_call: TRBV2
cdr3_nt: TGTGCCAGCATACAAAGGGGGAACAGGGGGCGCGGGGAGCAGTTCTTC
cdr3_aa: CASIQRGNRGRGEQFF

clone_size: -
j_call: TRBJ1-2
d_call: -
v_call: TRBV28
cdr3_nt: TGTGCCAGCAGTTTAGTCTCCTATGGCTACACCTTC
cdr3_aa: CASSLVSYGYTF

clone_size: few
j_call: TRBJ1-1
d_call: TRBD1
v_call: TRBV19
cdr3_nt: TGTGCCAGTAGTAACCCACAGGGGAGGAACACTGAAGCTTTCTTT
cdr3_aa: CASSNPQGRNTEAFF

clone_size: -
j_call: TRBJ2-7
d_call: TRBD2
v_call: TRBV6-1
cdr3_nt: TGTGCCAGCAGCCGGGGGGGACTAGCGGTCTACGAGCAGTACTTC
cdr3_aa: CASSRGGLAVYEQYF

clone_size: -
j_call: TRBJ2-7
d_call: TRBD1
v_call: TRBV25-1
cdr3_nt: TGTGCCAGCAGCTCACAGGGGCAGCAGTACTTC
cdr3_aa: CASSSQGQQYF

clone_size: few
j_call: TRBJ1-1
d_call: -
v_call: TRBV6-5
cdr3_nt: TGTGCCAGCAGTTACGACGGGGGCACTGAAGCTTTCTTT
cdr3_aa: CASSYDGGTEAFF

clone_size: -
j_call: TRBJ1-1
d_call: -
v_call: TRBV29-1
cdr3_nt: TGCAGCGTTGCAGGGGTCAACACTGAAGCTTTCTTT
cdr3_aa: CSVAGVNTEAFF

clone_size: few
j_call: TRBJ1-4
d_call: TRBD1
v_call: TRBV18
cdr3_nt: TGTGCCAGCTTCGGACAGGGGGAGGAAAAACTGTTTTTT
cdr3_aa: CASFGQGEEKLFF

clone_size: -
j_call: TRBJ1-2
d_call: TRBD1
v_call: TRBV6-1
cdr3_nt: TGTGCCAGCAGTGAACAAGGGACAGCTGCTATGGGCTACACCTTC
cdr3_aa: CASSEQGTAAMGYTF

clone_size: -
j_call: TRBJ1-1
d_call: -
v_call: TRBV27
cdr3_nt: TGTGCCAGCAGTCCTTCGGGGGGTTACACTGAAGCTTTCTTT
cdr3_aa: CASSPSGGYTEAFF

clone_size: -
j_call: TRBJ2-3
d_call: -
v_call: TRBV7-9
cdr3_nt: TGTGCCAGCAGCTCCGGTGGGGGACCTACAGATACGCAGTATTTT
cdr3_aa: CASSSGGGPTDTQYF

clone_size: -
j_call: TRBJ2-2
d_call: -
v_call: TRBV4-3
cdr3_nt: TGCGCCAGCAGCCAAGATCTGGGCCCCGAGGAGCTGTTTTTT
cdr3_aa: CASSQDLGPEELFF

clone_size: -
j_call: TRBJ2-2
d_call: TRBD2
v_call: TRBV19
cdr3_nt: TGTGCCAGTAGTTCTAGCGGGAGGATCGCGAACACCGGGGAGCTGTTTTTT
cdr3_aa: CASSSSGRIANTGELFF

clone_size: -
j_call: TRBJ2-7
d_call: TRBD2
v_call: TRBV5-4
cdr3_nt: TGTGCCAGCAGCTCGCGTGCTAGCGGGAGGGCCTACGAGCAGTACTTC
cdr3_aa: CASSSRASGRAYEQYF

clone_size: -
j_call: TRBJ2-2
d_call: TRBD2
v_call: TRBV10-3
cdr3_nt: TGTGCCATCAAGGGACTAGCCGACACCGGGGAGCTGTTTTTT
cdr3_aa: CAIKGLADTGELFF

clone_size: -
j_call: TRBJ2-2
d_call: TRBD1
v_call: TRBV6-1
cdr3_nt: TGTGCCAGCATGGAGACAGGGCGCGACACCGGGGAGCTGTTTTTT
cdr3_aa: CASMETGRDTGELFF

clone_size: -
j_call: TRBJ2-1
d_call: -
v_call: TRBV15
cdr3_nt: TGTGCCACCAGCACGGGACTTGCATTTAATGAGCAGTTCTTC
cdr3_aa: CATSTGLAFNEQFF

clone_size: -
j_call: TRBJ1-5
d_call: TRBD1
v_call: TRBV2
cdr3_nt: TGTGCCAGTTCCGGGACAGGGAATCAGCCCCAGCATTTT
cdr3_aa: CASSGTGNQPQHF

clone_size: -
j_call: TRBJ2-1
d_call: -
v_call: TRBV4-3
cdr3_nt: TGCGCCAGCAGCCAGGCAGGGACCTTTAACAATGAGCAGTTCTTC
cdr3_aa: CASSQAGTFNNEQFF

clone_size: -
j_call: TRBJ1-2
d_call: -
v_call: TRBV4-1
cdr3_nt: TGCGCCAGCAGCCAAGGCCAGATCTATGGTGGCTACACCTTC
cdr3_aa: CASSQGQIYGGYTF

clone_size: -
j_call: TRBJ1-5
d_call: -
v_call: TRBV28
cdr3_nt: TGTGCCAGCTCGCTCCGGGTCCCGGACCATCAGCCCCAGCATTTT
cdr3_aa: CASSLRVPDHQPQHF

clone_size: -
j_call: TRBJ2-1
d_call: -
v_call: TRBV5-6
cdr3_nt: TGTGCCAGCAGCTTGGTTGGCGGGAAAATCTACAATGAGCAGTTCTTC
cdr3_aa: CASSLVGGKIYNEQFF

clone_size: -
j_call: TRBJ2-1
d_call: TRBD2
v_call: TRBV5-6
cdr3_nt: TGTGCCAGCAGCCTACTAGCGGGAGTAGGGAATGAGCAGTTCTTC
cdr3_aa: CASSLLAGVGNEQFF

clone_size: -
j_call: TRBJ2-7
d_call: TRBD1
v_call: TRBV5-6
cdr3_nt: TGTGCCAGCAGCCTGAATGGATTTGGACAGGGGGCAAGTGAGCAGTACTTC
cdr3_aa: CASSLNGFGQGASEQYF

clone_size: -
j_call: TRBJ2-7
d_call: TRBD2
v_call: TRBV5-1
cdr3_nt: TGCGCCAGCACAGAGCGGGGGGGCTTCGAGCAGTACTTC
cdr3_aa: CASTERGGFEQYF

clone_size: -
j_call: TRBJ1-1
d_call: TRBD1
v_call: TRBV18
cdr3_nt: TGTGCCAGCGACAGGGGTATGAACACTGAAGCTTTCTTT
cdr3_aa: CASDRGMNTEAFF

clone_size: -
j_call: TRBJ1-6
d_call: -
v_call: TRBV11-2
cdr3_nt: TGTGCCAGCAGCTTGGACCCAGGTCGGCCCCTCCACTTT
cdr3_aa: CASSLDPGRPLHF

clone_size: -
j_call: TRBJ2-7
d_call: -
v_call: TRBV7-9
cdr3_nt: TGTGCCAGCAGCTTTTCTCACCCTACATTTGAGAGGCATCCCTACGAGCAGTACTTC
cdr3_aa: CASSFSHPTFERHPYEQYF

clone_size: once
j_call: TRBJ2-7
d_call: -
v_call: TRBV28
cdr3_nt: TGTGCCAGCAGTTTCAGGGAATCCTACGAGCAGTACTTC
cdr3_aa: CASSFRESYEQYF

clone_size: -
j_call: TRBJ2-5
d_call: -
v_call: TRBV10-3
cdr3_nt: TGTGCCATCAGTGAGTCTGGAGGGCGAGAGACCCAGTACTTC
cdr3_aa: CAISESGGRETQYF

clone_size: -
j_call: TRBJ2-3
d_call: -
v_call: TRBV6-1
cdr3_nt: TGTGCCAGCAGTGAAACGAGCGTTGGAGGGACAGATACGCAGTATTTT
cdr3_aa: CASSETSVGGTDTQYF

clone_size: few
j_call: TRBJ2-3
d_call: -
v_call: TRBV5-1
cdr3_nt: TGCGCCAGCAGCTTGGGGGCCGGAAACACAGATACGCAGTATTTT
cdr3_aa: CASSLGAGNTDTQYF

clone_size: -
j_call: TRBJ2-5
d_call: TRBD1
v_call: TRBV19
cdr3_nt: TGTGCCAGTAGTAAGAACAGGGGGGAGACCCAGTACTTC
cdr3_aa: CASSKNRGETQYF

clone_size: -
j_call: TRBJ1-6
d_call: -
v_call: TRBV7-2
cdr3_nt: TGTGCCAGCAGCTCCCCGTCCTTTAGGGGGAATTCACCCCTCCACTTT
cdr3_aa: CASSSPSFRGNSPLHF

clone_size: -
j_call: TRBJ1-1
d_call: -
v_call: TRBV5-1
cdr3_nt: TGCGCCAGCAGCTTATCCCCGGGAGCCAACACTGAAGCTTTCTTT
cdr3_aa: CASSLSPGANTEAFF

clone_size: -
j_call: TRBJ2-1
d_call: -
v_call: TRBV19
cdr3_nt: TGTGCCAGTAGTGTACTAGGCTCCTACAATGAGCAGTTCTTC
cdr3_aa: CASSVLGSYNEQFF

clone_size: -
j_call: TRBJ1-1
d_call: -
v_call: TRBV18
cdr3_nt: TGTGCCAGCTCACCACTACAGGCCATTGAAGCTTTCTTT
cdr3_aa: CASSPLQAIEAFF

clone_size: -
j_call: TRBJ1-5
d_call: -
v_call: TRBV28
cdr3_nt: TGTGCCAGCAGTCCAGAGAATAGCAATCAGCCCCAGCATTTT
cdr3_aa: CASSPENSNQPQHF